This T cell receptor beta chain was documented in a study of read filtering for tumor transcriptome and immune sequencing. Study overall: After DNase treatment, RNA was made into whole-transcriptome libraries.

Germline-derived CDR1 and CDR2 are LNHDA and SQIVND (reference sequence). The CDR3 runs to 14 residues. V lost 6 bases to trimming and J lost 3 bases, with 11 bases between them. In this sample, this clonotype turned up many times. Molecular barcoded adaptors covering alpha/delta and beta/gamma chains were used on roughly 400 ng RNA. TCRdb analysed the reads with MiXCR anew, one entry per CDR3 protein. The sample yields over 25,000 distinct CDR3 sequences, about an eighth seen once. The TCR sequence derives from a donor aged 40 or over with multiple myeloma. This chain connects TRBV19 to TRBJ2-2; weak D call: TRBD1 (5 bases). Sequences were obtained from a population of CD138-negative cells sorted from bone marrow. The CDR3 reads CASRDPTDTGELFF. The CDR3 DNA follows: TGTGCCAGTAGGGACCCGACAGACACCGGGGAGCTGTTTTTT.